Sequencing of this T cell receptor beta chain was carried out in a study of cytomegalovirus exposure and HLA in healthy donors. Germline values: CDR1 MNHEY, CDR2 SMNVEV (reference sequence). The length of the CDR3 is 13 residues. A word on this clone: Antigen: not known.

PCR was performed using 60 Vbeta and 13 Jbeta primers. Produced via immunoSEQ multiplex PCR; TCRdb's table is partial and in-frame only. The table shows roughly 160,000 clones, with less than 90% occurring only once. Study-wide findings and caveats: A few CMV-associated chains proved CMV antigen-specific in vitro. In a later analysis, TCR association rates varied by HLA locus: DRB1 most, HLA-C fewest. Later analysis reportedly placed an Asian-associated ancestry cluster below the roughly 700-donor mean in N-insertions. Some TCR beta chains (roughly 150 of them) were listed as cytomegalovirus-associated.

The sequence was obtained from a man between 25 and 39 years old in good health and CMV-seronegative. The specimen sequenced was PBMCs. This chain connects TRBV27 to TRBJ2-5; D not certain. The tail of the sequence fits TRBJ2-7 better, so the J call may be wrong. CDR3 DNA sequence: TGTGCCAGCAGTTTTGGTCGCTCCTACGAGCAGTACTTC. The encoded protein is CASSFGRSYEQYF.